This T cell receptor beta chain stems from a study of shared clonotypes between healthy human individuals (dated by TCRdb to 2018 to 2020). About the investigation overall: The cohort included three men and a couple of women between 18 and 49 years of age. For each donor, three plates each were used for CD4 naive and CD4 memory, two plates were used for CD8 naive, and one plate was used for CD8 memory. To estimate repertoire size and how much clonotypes are shared between individuals, the study performed deep sequencing of blood TCR repertoires from five healthy adults. To increase sequencing depth and limit assay-specific biases, TCR repertoire library preparation and sequencing were carried out by different laboratories using diverse techniques. Each donor's leukapheresis produced roughly between about 0.9 and 9.5 billion PBMCs.

A note on this clone: Its antigen specificity is not known. Base qualities are not at hand, and no much larger clone is one base apart.

CD8 naive samples consisted of CD45RO-negative cells that were positively selected for CCR7, yielding a CD45RA+CCR7+ population without TemRA cells. Donors were healthy HIV-negative adults with no recently reported acute infections or vaccinations. Every donor was a Caucasian adult residing in Nashville, Tennessee, USA. Blood was collected by leukapheresis, and PBMCs were isolated by Ficoll-Histopaque density gradient centrifugation and then cryopreserved in liquid nitrogen vapor phase. Analytical flow cytometry was used to check the purity and quantity of each magnetically sorted T cell population. Genomic DNA was isolated from each sorted fraction and quantified by UV absorbance on a Nanodrop 2000c. Broader findings and caveats from the paper: Naive subsets generally had larger estimated clonotype richness than memory subsets did. Higher generation probabilities were observed for clonotypes shared by all four sorted-subset donors than for non-shared clonotypes. Sampling was restricted to blood, and TCR repertoires in tissue are likely to differ from TCR repertoires in blood. Incomplete sequencing was indicated by rarefaction of sorted-subset datasets, despite the large sequencing depth. Based on pairwise subsampling, the degree of clonotype sharing among donors was expected to be affected by sequencing depth. Because the study included a small number of donors, the genetic and exposure-history diversity represented was limited. Roughly 5% of naive CD4, 3.5% of naive CD8, 2.3% of memory CD4, and about 0.4% of memory CD8 clonotypes were shared across several donors.

TCR CDR3 regions were amplified from genomic DNA by multiplex PCR using the deep immunoSEQ assay. For each cell subset, the extracted genomic DNA was distributed evenly across all wells of several immunoSEQ 96-well plates, and each plate served as one replicate. For sorted subsets, each replicate PCR was loaded with approximately 200 ng genomic DNA, equivalent to 30,000 or so T cell genomes. Purified libraries were measured with a Qubit 3.0 fluorometer, size-checked on a Bioanalyzer 2100, and measured again with the KAPA Library Quantification kit. Each immunoSEQ 96-well plate was sequenced on its own single-read 150-cycle Illumina NextSeq 550 flow cell. As for the original processing: Because only junctional sequences without quality scores were contained in the immunoSEQ output, filtering matching that applied to full-length reads could not be performed. Sequences were annotated with PyIR, a Python wrapper for IgBLAST v1.9, using IMGT germline references to assign V/J genes and CDR3. Reads with weak V/J assignments (E-value above 1e-6), missing CDR3, stop codons, out-of-frame junctions, or ambiguous translated residues were removed. A V3J clonotype was defined by an identical inferred V gene, J gene, and CDR3 amino acid sequence. Percentage overlap between repertoires was calculated by dividing the number of shared unique clonotypes by the size of the smaller repertoire. Richness of each repertoire was evaluated using RTK rarefaction, the Chao1 estimator, and Recon v2.1 estimates of unobserved clonotypes. OLGA was used to compute generation probabilities for all TCRbeta clonotypes that the gDNA method yielded from a few donors. The immuneACCESS repertoire file appears here via TCRdb, limited to in-frame rearrangements. These files lack a portion of the clones; in checked studies, under half of the deficit traces to unresolved V genes, and the cause of the others is not known. The DNA was the basis for D and trimming; V, J and clone size are from that table. The sample table contains more than 2 million clones; only one count was recorded for over 85% of them. The biggest ten clones account for 1.1% of the sample.

The sequenced sample was naive CD8+ T cells sorted from blood. Sample cell subset or site, as interpreted from the label and publication: CD45RA+CCR7+. The receptor comes from a man aged 18 to 29 in good health.

The CDR3 is CASSSGLHYNEQFF. The DNA sequence is given as TGTGCCAGCAGCTCGGGACTTCACTACAATGAGCAGTTCTTC. The rearranged segments are TRBV13 and TRBJ2-1, and perhaps TRBD2 as D gene, on 6 matching bases. The germline V gene (reference sequence) yields PRHDT for CDR1 and FYEKMQ for CDR2. The cysteine opens and the phenylalanine closes a CDR3 of 14 amino acids. The CDR3 DNA has 42 bases and is translated from base 1. V is cut by 4 bases and J by 3 bases, and the space between the germline ends is 10 bases. The full variable domain, with segments outside the CDR3 supplied by the reference TRBV13 and TRBJ2-1 proteins, appears as AAGVIQSPRHLIKEKRETATLKCYPIPRHDTVYWYQQGPGQDPQFLISFYEKMQSDKGSIPDRFSAQQFSDYHSELNMSSLELGDSALYFCASSSGLHYNEQFFGPGTRLTVL.